Below are 20 T cell receptor beta chains sequenced from a single sample in a study of cytomegalovirus exposure and HLA in healthy donors. The PCR used 60 Vbeta and 13 Jbeta primers. Sequenced by immunoSEQ multiplex PCR; TCRdb stores in-frame clones only, minus some. The repertoire table contains approximately 110,000 clones. Sequencing was carried out using PBMCs. The receptor source for this set is a man aged 35 to 55 in good health and CMV-seropositive.

This chain uses TRBV6-1 with TRBJ2-3; a possible D gene is TRBD2 (7 bases). V lost 6 bases to trimming and J lost 6 bases, with 16 bases between them. There are 14 residues in the CDR3. CDR1 is MNHNS, CDR2 SASEGT, per germline. The CDR3 DNA sequence: TGTGCCAGCAGAGCACTTCGGGGGGCCGATACGCAGTATTTT. Its translation: CASRALRGADTQYF.

The chain combines TRBV7-3 with TRBJ2-3, with TRBD2 matching over 8 bases. CDR1 is SGHTA, CDR2 FQGTGA, per germline. Trimming cost V 3 bases and J 3 bases; bases outside gene matches: 2. This CDR3 is built from 14 residues. Here the CDR3 reads CASSFTGGTDTQYF. CDR3 coding DNA: TGTGCCAGCAGCTTTACGGGAGGGACAGATACGCAGTATTTT.

The V and J genes are TRBV21-1 and TRBJ1-1; the table gives TRBD1 as D, unverified against the DNA. TRBV21-1 is deemed a pseudogene. The CDR3 covers 20 residues. This chain's CDR3 is CASSKVPWFLNRQGVTEAFF. CDR3 DNA: TGTGCCAGCAGCAAAGTTCCGTGGTTTCTTAATCGACAGGGCGTGACTGAAGCTTTCTTT.

The chain employs TRBV7-8 and TRBJ2-7; possibly TRBD1 for D (7 bases). Germline V lookup: CDR1 SGHVS, CDR2 FQNEAQ. Trimming stripped 1 base from V and 12 bases from J, with 10 bases between. The CDR3 runs 11 residues. The chain's CDR3 is CASSLEEGAYF. The CDR3 coding sequence is TGTGCCAGCAGCTTAGAGGAGGGGGCGTACTTC.

This chain links TRBV28 with TRBJ2-1; 11 bases agree with TRBD2. The junction had 1 base not matched to a gene; V was cut back by 3 bases and J by 6 bases. The CDR3 runs to 14 residues. Germline V CDR1 and CDR2: MDHEN, SYDVKM. CDR3 sequence reads: CASSFLAGGNEQFF. As DNA, the CDR3 is TGTGCCAGCAGTTTCCTAGCGGGAGGCAATGAGCAGTTCTTC.

The rearrangement links TRBV5-6 to TRBJ2-1; 10 bases are shared with TRBD2. The CDR3 loop spans 16 amino acids. J lost 7 bases, V lost 4 bases, and 11 bases had no gene match. Germline CDR1 SGHDT, CDR2 YYEEEE. This chain's CDR3 is CASSHGTGLAMNEQFF. The CDR3 DNA sequence: TGTGCCAGCAGCCACGGTACGGGACTAGCGATGAATGAGCAGTTCTTC.

The chain carries TRBV28 and TRBJ2-1; 10 nucleotides match TRBD2. CDR1 and CDR2 from the germline V gene are MDHEN and SYDVKM. The CDR3 spans 15 residues. The ends lost 8 bases at V and 5 bases at J; junction bases unmatched: 9. The CDR3 coding sequence is TGTGCCAGCCTAGGGACTAGCGTAAGAAACAATGAGCAGTTCTTC. Protein: CASLGTSVRNNEQFF. The full variable domain, with the rest looked up from reference TRBV28 and TRBJ2-1, is DVKVTQSSRYLVKRTGEKVFLECVQDMDHENMFWYRQDPGLGLRLIYFSYDVKMKEKGDIPEGYSVSREKKERFSLILESASTNQTSMYLCASLGTSVRNNEQFFGPGTRLTVL.

The genes are TRBV27 and TRBJ2-3, with TRBD1 matching 8 bases. CDR1 is MNHEY, CDR2 SMNVEV, per germline (reference sequence). Trimming took 3 bases from V and 5 from J; bases not matched to a gene: 4. The CDR3 loop spans 14 amino acids. The CDR3: CASSFRGQVDTQYF. In DNA, the CDR3 is TGTGCCAGCAGTTTCAGGGGGCAGGTAGATACGCAGTATTTT.

The J gene is TRBJ2-7, the V gene TRBV5-6; D gene uncertain. Germline CDR1 SGHDT, CDR2 YYEEEE. V was pared by 1 base and J by 3 bases, with 5 bases between. CDR3 length: 12 amino acids. The DNA for the CDR3 is TGTGCCAGCAGCTTGCTAGACTACGAGCAGTACTTC. Translation gives CASSLLDYEQYF.

The CDR3 coding sequence is TGTGCCAGCAGCTTTGGGCCGGAGGGGCAGTACTTC. Its protein product is CASSFGPEGQYF. This chain connects TRBV11-2 to TRBJ2-7; possibly TRBD2 for D (6 bases). Germline CDR1 and CDR2: SGHAT and FQNNGV. V was cut by 3 bases and J by 9 bases, with 12 bases left in between. The CDR3 extends over 12 amino acids.

The chain recombines TRBV9 with TRBJ2-7, with a tentative D call TRBD2 (5 bases). The CDR3 has 14 amino acids. Germline values: CDR1 SGDLS, CDR2 YYNGEE. V dropped 4 bases and J dropped 0 bases, with 11 bases sitting between them. CDR3 residues: CASSNSGSSYEQYF. In DNA, the CDR3 is TGTGCCAGCAGCAACAGCGGTAGCTCCTACGAGCAGTACTTC.

The V call is TRBV29-1, the J call TRBJ2-6; possible D gene TRBD1, 5 bases. Germline values: CDR1 SQVTM, CDR2 ANQGSEA. Trimming left V 2 bases short and J 4 bases short, with 12 bases between. This CDR3 spans 15 amino acids. The CDR3 DNA is TGCAGCGTTGAATTAGGGGTATCGGGGGCCAACGTCCTGACTTTC. Protein sequence: CSVELGVSGANVLTF. Together with reference TRBV29-1 and TRBJ2-6, the CDR3 gives the full variable domain: SAVISQKPSRDICQRGTSLTIQCQVDSQVTMMFWYRQQPGQSLTLIATANQGSEATYESGFVIDKFPISRPNLTFSTLTVSNMSPEDSSIYLCSVELGVSGANVLTFGAGSRLTVL.

The rearrangement uses TRBV5-6 and TRBJ2-1; possible D gene TRBD2, 6 bases. The V gene's germline CDR1 is SGHDT and CDR2 YYEEEE. The CDR3 is made up of 13 amino acids. Trimming took off 2 bases at V and 9 bases at J, with 12 bases between the two ends. CDR3 nucleotide sequence: TGTGCCAGCAGCTTACCGGCGGGGAGTGAGCAGTTCTTC. Translation gives CASSLPAGSEQFF.

The CDR3 is CASSLGEYNEQFF. The CDR3 bases are TGTGCCAGCAGTTTAGGGGAGTACAATGAGCAGTTCTTC. This chain connects TRBV28 to TRBJ2-1; perhaps TRBD2 as D (5 bases). V shed 2 bases and J shed 4 bases, with 6 bases lying between them. This CDR3 region has 13 residues. CDR1 is MDHEN, CDR2 SYDVKM, per germline.

The genes are TRBV7-9 and TRBJ2-5, with D possibly matching TRBD1 (5 bases). CDR1 is SEHNR, CDR2 FQNEAQ, per germline (reference sequence). This CDR3 has 13 residues. Trimming left V 1 base short and J 2 bases short, with 5 bases between. CDR3 in amino acids: CASSLGQQETQYF. The CDR3 DNA reads TGTGCCAGCAGCTTAGGACAGCAAGAGACCCAGTACTTC.

V and J are TRBV11-2 and TRBJ2-5; 7 bases match TRBD1. The J call may be mistaken, given a closer DNA end match to TRBJ2-7. Germline CDR1 and CDR2: SGHAT and FQNNGV. The CDR3 loop spans 15 amino acids. This CDR3 is CASATTGKVGHEQYF. DNA of the CDR3: TGTGCCAGTGCCACGACAGGGAAGGTTGGCCACGAGCAGTACTTC.

The chain links TRBV6-4 to TRBJ1-2; maybe TRBD1 (5 bases). V shed 5 bases and J shed 2 bases, with 18 bases lying between them. Germline V gives CDR1 MRHNA, CDR2 SNTAGT. This CDR3 contains 16 residues. The CDR3 here is CASSLTFRPGNYGYTF. The CDR3 DNA reads as TGTGCCAGCAGTCTTACCTTCCGACCAGGGAACTATGGCTACACCTTC.

V gene TRBV13 combines with J gene TRBJ2-7; 8 bases agree with TRBD1. From germline, CDR1 is PRHDT and CDR2 FYEKMQ (reference sequence). The CDR3 has 16 residues. V trimming: 5 bases; J trimming: 3 bases; junction bases outside the gene matches: 12. Written as DNA, the CDR3 is TGTGCCAGCAGCCCGCGCCCGGACAGGGTAGTCTACGAGCAGTACTTC. Its protein product is CASSPRPDRVVYEQYF.

In regard to this clone: Different DNA sequences within this sample yield the same CDR3. The chain links TRBV6-4 to TRBJ2-3, with D tentatively TRBD1 (5 bases). Trimming removed 3 bases from V and 2 bases from J, with 6 bases in between. CDR3 size: 13 residues. Germline V gene lookup returns CDR1 MRHNA and CDR2 SNTAGT. CDR3 protein: CASSEGATDTQYF. Written as DNA, the CDR3 is TGTGCCAGCAGTGAAGGGGCCACAGATACGCAGTATTTT.

The chain joins TRBV23-1 to TRBJ2-7; D perhaps matches TRBD2 (5 bases). TRBV23-1 is given ORF status, its function remaining uncertain. This CDR3 contains 15 residues. Trimming left V 1 base short and J 2 bases short, with 12 bases between. CDR3: CASSQFVDGTYEQYF. The DNA of the CDR3 is TGCGCCAGCAGTCAATTCGTCGACGGGACCTACGAGCAGTACTTC.